The 6 T cell receptor beta chains reported below all come from one sample, sequenced in a study of tumor and adjacent non-tumor tissue in lung cancer (dated by TCRdb to 2017 to 2018). To prepare the library, multiplex PCR was applied. Sequencing relied on an Illumina HiSeq 2500. Following protocols modified from ARM-PCR, the researchers constructed TCRbeta libraries through three rounds of nested PCR with primers (Table S4). TCRdb trimmed the raw reads at Q25, called clones with MiXCR and kept productive beta chains. Rows are unified per CDR3 protein, each entry keeping the most common DNA and genes. In all, the sample holds about 110,000 distinct CDR3 sequences, and more than 60% of those were seen once. About 40% of the sample is taken by the ten largest. RNA was extracted from bulk unsorted tissue and checked for quality with a NanoDrop ND-1000 and an Agilent 2100. Sequencing was performed on lung tumor tissue. The receptors were sampled from a woman in her sixties with non-small cell lung cancer.

As concerns this clonotype: A read error is likely, as this CDR3 ends without the conserved phenylalanine or tryptophan. The chain employs TRBV28 and TRBJ1-1; D remains unclear. V shed 7 bases and J shed 4 bases, with 16 bases lying between them. Germline CDR1 MDHEN, CDR2 SYDVKM. This CDR3 comprises 14 residues. CDR3 sequence reads: CASTTRSESTEAFL. CDR3 sequence (DNA): TGTGCCAGCACCACAAGGTCGGAGAGCACTGAAGCTTTCCTT.

As for this clonotype: A much larger clone is a single base away; this may be a read error. The chain uses TRBV6-2 or TRBV6-3 and TRBJ2-2; perhaps TRBD2 as D (5 bases). This CDR3 comprises 14 residues. Germline V gene sequence: CDR1 MNHEY, CDR2 SVGEGT. The CDR3 DNA reads TGTGCCAGCAGCTCTCCGTCCACGTCCGGGAAGCTGTTTTTT. It encodes CASSSPSTSGKLFF.

This clonotype was detected only once. One junction end does not reproduce the germline sequence, and a read error may be involved. The chain recombines TRBV4-3 with TRBJ2-3; 7 bases line up with TRBD2. Germline V gene lookup returns CDR1 LGHNA and CDR2 YSLEER. The CDR3 is 16 amino acids. The CDR3 sequence: CTSSQDPAGAADTQYF. CDR3 coding DNA: TGCACCAGCAGCCAAGATCCTGCGGGAGCAGCGGATACGCAGTATTTT.

Concerning this clonotype itself: This could be a read error, since a much larger clone is one nucleotide away. The chain uses TRBV4-3 and TRBJ2-2; D is ambiguous. Germline CDR1 is LGHNA and CDR2 is YSLEER. The CDR3 contains 12 residues. CDR3 protein: CASSQHTWELFF. In DNA, the CDR3 is TGCGCCAGCAGCCAACACACCTGGGAGCTGTTTTTT.

This clonotype was counted many times. The chain employs TRBV6-2 or TRBV6-3 and TRBJ2-5; the match to TRBD2 covers 10 bases. Unmatched junction bases numbered 9, after V lost 6 bases and J lost 8 bases. CDR1 and CDR2 from the germline V gene are MNHEY and SVGEGT. CDR3 length: 14 amino acids. DNA of the CDR3: TGTGCCAGCAGACTAACGGGACTAGCGATAACCCAGTACTTC. It codes for CASRLTGLAITQYF.

This rearrangement joins TRBV6-2 or TRBV6-3 to TRBJ2-2; maybe TRBD2 (5 bases). Germline V gene lookup returns CDR1 MNHEY and CDR2 SVGEGT. Trimming pared 7 bases from V and 5 bases from J, leaving 17 bases between. The CDR3 loop spans 15 amino acids. In DNA, the CDR3 is TGTGCCAGCACCTATCGAAGAGGCGGGACCGGGGAGCTGTTTTTT. Its protein is CASTYRRGGTGELFF.